A single T cell receptor (beta chain) is shown here with its context. These data are taken from a study of T-cell memory formation after mild COVID-19. A 5'RACE reaction primed in the constant segment made cDNA libraries of TCR alpha and TCR beta, and these carried sample barcodes and UMIs. TCRdb re-analysed the 5' RACE reads in MiXCR, keeping a single row per CDR3 protein. The table has 98,000 or so distinct CDR3 sequences, roughly a sixth seen once. The CDR3 consists of 16 residues. V was shortened by 0 bases and J by 6 bases, with 16 bases between the two germline ends. The germline gives CDR1 MNHEY, CDR2 SVGEGT.

This chain links TRBV6-2 or TRBV6-3 with TRBJ2-3; no reliable D call. The sequence was obtained from a man aged 18 to 29 who had mild COVID-19 (a few samples of this study predate the infection). Cell type and time point are not known. What was sequenced was PBMCs or a T cell subset sorted from them (not recorded which). CDR3 sequence (DNA): TGTGCCAGCAGTTACTCGAAAAGGACCTTCGGGGATACGCAGTATTTT. It codes for CASSYSKRTFGDTQYF.